This T cell receptor beta chain was identified in a study of Ad26.COV2.S vaccination and SARS-CoV-2 variants. Background on the study: The Ad26.COV2.S arm of the COV1001 trial was where the donor was placed. The vaccine Ad26.COV2.S was put into the muscle once, or twice with 56 days between.

This clone was counted between two and nine times. Profiled with immunoSEQ multiplex PCR; TCRdb holds only in-frame clones, not every one. Seen here are some 640,000 clones, roughly 90% observed once, and the top ten hold nearly 1.5%. V dropped 5 bases and J dropped 0 bases, with 8 bases sitting between them. Germline V gene data show CDR1 as SGHTA and CDR2 as FQGNSA. The CDR3 is 14 residues long. Treatment defined: around 19 received Ad26.COV2.S at low or high dose, single or two shots; five or six received placebo; per-sample allocation not given. The study sampled participants on day 63 after the first vaccine or placebo injection. It was an adult aged 18-55 years in Boston who was the donor.

The starting material was peripheral blood, obtained in a trial of Ad26.COV2.S vaccine versus placebo. This clonotype originated in a person aged 18-65 years who received the Ad26.COV2.S COVID-19 vaccine or a placebo. The rearrangement uses TRBV7-2 and TRBJ1-3; D is undetermined. CDR3 loop: CASSPGYSGNTIYF. The CDR3 bases are TGTGCCAGCAGCCCCGGGTACTCTGGAAACACCATATATTTT.